These 21 T cell receptor beta chains were all obtained from the same sample, sequenced in a study of shared T cell receptors in the human thymus. Sequencing used immunoSEQ multiplex PCR; TCRdb keeps in-frame clones, though not all of them. This table has hundreds of thousands of clones, around 87% appearing once. These same records also appear under a second study, on human thymus T cells.

Sequencing input: thymocytes. All receptors derive from a boy in the first two years of life with a congenital heart defect.

In this sample, this clone turned up once. The chain employs TRBV5-1 and TRBJ2-1; 9 bases match TRBD2. Trimming at V came to 0 bases and at J to 7 bases, leaving 8 bases not matched to a gene. The CDR3 has 16 amino acids. The germline V gene encodes CDR1 SGHRS and CDR2 YFSETQ. The CDR3 is CASSLVSGGQWNEQFF. CDR3 in DNA: TGCGCCAGCAGCTTGGTAAGCGGGGGGCAATGGAATGAGCAGTTCTTC.

The chain couples TRBV2 to TRBJ1-1; D is ambiguous. The CDR3 consists of 15 residues. V was trimmed by 1 base and J by 2 bases, leaving 11 bases between them. Germline V lookup: CDR1 SNHLY, CDR2 FYNNEI. The CDR3 is CASSEVSGSNTEAFF. CDR3 in DNA: TGTGCCAGCAGTGAAGTGTCGGGGAGTAACACTGAAGCTTTCTTT.

V and J are TRBV6-6 and TRBJ1-6; 9 bases fit TRBD1. The V segment lost 6 bases and the J segment 8 bases; nucleotides outside the gene matches: 8. The length of the CDR3 is 15 residues. Germline V gene sequence: CDR1 MNHNY, CDR2 SVGAGI (reference sequence). The CDR3 sequence: CASRFRGQGDSPLHF. CDR3 nucleotide sequence: TGTGCCAGCAGATTCAGGGGACAGGGTGATTCACCCCTCCACTTT.

The chain carries TRBV4-1 and TRBJ2-2; 7 bases map to TRBD2. The V gene's germline CDR1 is MGHRA and CDR2 YSYEKL. The CDR3 is made up of 16 amino acids. The junction had 15 bases not matched to a gene; V was cut back by 8 bases and J by 6 bases. CDR3 loop: CASLRDPAGFAGELFF. CDR3 DNA: TGCGCCAGCCTACGAGACCCAGCGGGATTCGCCGGGGAGCTGTTTTTT.

The rearrangement joins TRBV4-3 to TRBJ2-3; TRBD2 aligns across 9 bases. Germline CDR1 reads LGHNA; CDR2 reads YSLEER. This CDR3 has 16 residues. Trimming removed 3 bases from V and 2 bases from J; junction bases left unmatched: 6. The CDR3 coding sequence is TGCGCCAGCAGCCAGGAGGCTAGCGGGACCACAGATACGCAGTATTTT. It yields the protein CASSQEASGTTDTQYF.

This chain uses TRBV4-3 with TRBJ2-4; a weak D match, TRBD1 (5 bases). Germline lookup yields CDR1 LGHNA and CDR2 YSLEER. Trimming took 2 bases from V and 3 from J, leaving 8 bases between them. The CDR3 consists of 14 residues. The CDR3 DNA is TGCGCCAGCAGCCAATCCACAGGCAAAAACATTCAGTACTTC. Residues: CASSQSTGKNIQYF.

The V and J genes are TRBV15 and TRBJ1-5, with D perhaps TRBD1 (6 bases). CDR1 is LNHNV, CDR2 YYDKDF, per germline (reference sequence). The CDR3 consists of 17 residues. The V gene lost 1 base and the J gene lost 1 base, with 14 bases spanning the gap. The CDR3 spells CATSRVDRMNSNQPQHF. CDR3 in DNA: TGTGCCACCAGCAGAGTTGACAGGATGAACAGCAATCAGCCCCAGCATTTT. The full variable domain, in which reference TRBV15 and TRBJ1-5 provide the parts outside the CDR3, is DAMVIQNPRYQVTQFGKPVTLSCSQTLNHNVMYWYQQKSSQAPKLLFHYYDKDFNNEADTPDNFQSRRPNTSFCFLDIRSPGLGDTAMYLCATSRVDRMNSNQPQHFGDGTRLSIL.

The rearrangement links TRBV27 to TRBJ2-5, with D hard to call. The germline V gene encodes CDR1 MNHEY and CDR2 SMNVEV (reference sequence). This CDR3 has 14 amino acids. Deletions cut 6 bases from V and 2 bases from J, with 13 bases between. The CDR3 DNA sequence: TGTGCCAGCAGCAATACACCTAGGCAAGAGACCCAGTACTTC. It encodes CASSNTPRQETQYF.

The CDR3, as DNA: TGTGCCTGGAGTTTGCCAGGGGGACTAGCGGGATACGAGCAGTACTTC. Amino acids: CAWSLPGGLAGYEQYF. The chain has TRBV30 and TRBJ2-7; 13 nucleotides match TRBD2. The V and J ends lost 2 bases and 4 bases, in that order; junction bases with no gene match: 8. This CDR3 spans 16 amino acids. CDR1 and CDR2 (germline): GTSNPN, SVGIG (reference sequence).

The V call is TRBV4-1, the J call TRBJ2-5; possible D gene TRBD1, 5 bases. The germline V gene encodes CDR1 MGHRA and CDR2 YSYEKL. This CDR3 is 15 amino acids long. V lost 0 bases to trimming and J lost 2 bases, with 10 bases between them. The CDR3 sequence: CASSQDLGRQETQYF. DNA for the CDR3: TGCGCCAGCAGCCAAGATTTGGGGCGACAAGAGACCCAGTACTTC.

This chain connects TRBV5-1 to TRBJ2-7; D unresolved. The CDR3 length is 13 residues. Looked up from germline, CDR1 is SGHRS and CDR2 is YFSETQ. V was shortened by 4 bases and J by 1 base, with 9 bases between the two germline ends. CDR3 region: CASSRVRSYEQYF. CDR3 DNA sequence: TGCGCCAGCAGCCGGGTCCGTTCCTACGAGCAGTACTTC.

The CDR3 region has the DNA TGTGCCAGCATGAGGGCGGGAGACAACACCGGGGAGCTGTTTTTT. It specifies CASMRAGDNTGELFF. The chain links TRBV6-1 to TRBJ2-2, with 7 bases aligning to TRBD2. Germline V lookup: CDR1 MNHNS, CDR2 SASEGT. The J segment lost 2 bases and the V segment lost 7 bases, leaving 7 bases of the junction unmatched. The CDR3 sequence is 15 residues long.

V usage is TRBV5-1 and J usage is TRBJ2-4; TRBD2 is a possible D gene (5 bases). The V gene lost 2 bases and the J gene lost 0 bases, with 15 bases spanning the gap. The CDR3 totals 17 residues. CDR1 and CDR2 (germline): SGHRS, YFSETQ. The CDR3 spells CASSLTCRGLAKNIQYF. The DNA for the CDR3 is TGCGCCAGCAGCTTAACCTGTAGAGGACTAGCCAAAAACATTCAGTACTTC.

The chain links TRBV29-1 to TRBJ2-1; TRBD2 matches 9 bases. From germline, CDR1 is SQVTM and CDR2 ANQGSEA. This CDR3 has 19 residues. V lost 6 bases, J lost 8 bases, and 26 bases stayed unmatched. Written as DNA, the CDR3 is TGCAGCGTCTTGAAAAAGTGGGGGGGACAGAGTAGCGGGGGACATGAGCAGTTCTTC. Its protein product is CSVLKKWGGQSSGGHEQFF.

The chain links TRBV14 to TRBJ2-1, with D unresolved. Germline V gene sequence: CDR1 SGHDN, CDR2 FVKESK. This CDR3 has 14 amino acids. Trimming shortened V by 0 bases and J by 10 bases, and 13 bases separated the two germline ends. CDR3 protein: CASSQDTLVREQFF. The CDR3 DNA follows: TGTGCCAGCAGCCAAGATACCCTAGTCAGAGAGCAGTTCTTC.

This clone was found once. The chain joins TRBV5-6 to TRBJ1-6; D uncertain. V lost 1 base and J 7 bases, leaving 3 bases between the germline ends. In germline, CDR1 is SGHDT, CDR2 YYEEEE. This CDR3 is built from 12 residues. The DNA of the CDR3 is TGTGCCAGCAGCTTGCCGAATTCACCCCTCCACTTT. Protein product: CASSLPNSPLHF.

The chain has TRBV6-5 and TRBJ2-1, with TRBD2 matching 8 bases. The germline gives CDR1 MNHEY, CDR2 SVGAGI. There are 15 residues in the CDR3. V trimming: 1 base; J trimming: 8 bases; junction bases outside the gene matches: 7. The CDR3 sequence is CASSYWGLGGDEQFF. The CDR3 nucleotides read TGTGCCAGCAGTTACTGGGGTCTCGGGGGGGATGAGCAGTTCTTC.

Here the CDR3 reads CASSPCGRYEQYF. The CDR3 coding sequence is TGTGCCAGCTCACCATGTGGGCGTTACGAGCAGTACTTC. V usage is TRBV18 and J usage is TRBJ2-7; D remains ambiguous. This CDR3 is 13 amino acids long. CDR1 is KGHSH, CDR2 LQKENI, per germline. Trimming removed 2 bases at V and 4 bases at J, with 9 bases between.

The chain links TRBV7-9 to TRBJ2-3; a weak D match, TRBD2 (5 bases). Germline loops: CDR1 SEHNR, CDR2 FQNEAQ (reference sequence). This CDR3 contains 15 residues. Trimming left V 2 bases short and J 1 base short, with 10 bases between. CDR3 amino acids: CASSLRGRRTDTQYF. CDR3 DNA sequence: TGTGCCAGCAGCTTACGGGGTCGGCGCACAGATACGCAGTATTTT.

This sequence joins TRBV14 and TRBJ2-1; D perhaps matches TRBD2 (6 bases). CDR3 size: 16 residues. Looked up from germline, CDR1 is SGHDN and CDR2 is FVKESK. The V end lost 0 bases, the J end lost 7 bases, and 16 bases lay between the germline ends. CDR3 in amino acids: CASSQEGWIGSNEQFF. CDR3 DNA sequence: TGTGCCAGCAGCCAAGAGGGATGGATCGGGAGTAATGAGCAGTTCTTC.

V usage is TRBV6-4 and J usage is TRBJ1-4; possible D gene TRBD1, 6 bases. CDR1 and CDR2 from the germline V gene are MRHNA and SNTAGT. Between the trimmed V and J ends, which lost 1 base and 10 bases, there was a span of 13 bases. The CDR3 runs 14 residues. CDR3 protein: CASSDWVTGRKLFF. CDR3 DNA: TGTGCCAGCAGTGACTGGGTAACAGGGCGAAAACTGTTTTTT.